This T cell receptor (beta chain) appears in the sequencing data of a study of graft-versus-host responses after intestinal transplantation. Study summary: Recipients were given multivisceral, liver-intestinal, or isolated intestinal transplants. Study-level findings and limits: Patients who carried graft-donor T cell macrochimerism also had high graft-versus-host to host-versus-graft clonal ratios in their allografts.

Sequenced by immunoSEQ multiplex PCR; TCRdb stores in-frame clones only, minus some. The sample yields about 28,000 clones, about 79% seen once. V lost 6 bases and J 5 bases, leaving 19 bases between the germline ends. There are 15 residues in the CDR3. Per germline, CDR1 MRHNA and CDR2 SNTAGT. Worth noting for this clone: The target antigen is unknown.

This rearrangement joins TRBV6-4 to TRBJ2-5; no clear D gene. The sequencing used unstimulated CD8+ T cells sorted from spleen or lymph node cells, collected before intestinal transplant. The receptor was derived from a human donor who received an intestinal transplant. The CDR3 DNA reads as TGTGCCAGCAGGTTCTCGACAAATGGTTTGGAGACCCAGTACTTC. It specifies CASRFSTNGLETQYF.